Below, 23 T cell receptor beta chains from the same sample are listed, as sequenced in a study of blood T cell repertoires in COVID-19 (dated by TCRdb to the early 2020s). Receptor amplification or capture employed the immunoSEQ multiplex PCR assay. TCRdb re-hosts the immuneACCESS table, in-frame sequences only. Its copies lack some clones; in the studies checked, an unresolved V gene accounts for under half of them, and the cause for the rest is not known. The table for this sample lists about 140,000 clones; roughly 88% of them were counted only once. The biggest ten clones account for roughly 1.5% of the sample. Input material: peripheral blood. These receptors all stem from a woman between 45 and 60 years old with acute or convalescent COVID-19.

Remarks on this clone: Other DNA sequences in the same sample also yield this CDR3. The V gene is TRBV20-1, the J gene TRBJ1-2; D not resolved. CDR1 is DFQATT and CDR2 is SNEGSKA in the germline V gene (reference sequence). This CDR3 has 11 amino acids. With 3 bases removed from V and 5 bases from J, the gap between germline ends came to 7 bases. This CDR3 is CSASTGYGYTF. The CDR3 DNA reads TGCAGTGCTAGTACGGGGTATGGCTACACCTTC.

This clone was counted between two and nine times. At one boundary the junction diverges from the germline segment, which might be a read error. J is TRBJ1-1 and V is TRBV30, with TRBD1 as a possible D gene (6 bases). The CDR3 has 12 amino acids. Germline V gene lookup returns CDR1 GTSNPN and CDR2 SVGIG (reference sequence). The CDR3 protein is CAGRQDYTEAFF. The CDR3 bases are TGTGCCGGGAGACAGGATTACACTGAAGCTTTCTTT.

In its sample, this clone was seen a few times. The CDR3 loop reads CASSPTAAAGGYTF. In nucleotides, the CDR3 is TGTGCCAGCAGCCCCACAGCAGCCGCGGGTGGCTACACCTTC. The chain carries TRBV3-1 (or the pseudogene TRBV3-2) and TRBJ1-2; D is ambiguous. The CDR3 is made up of 14 amino acids. Germline assignment: CDR1 LGHDT and CDR2 YNNKEL (reference sequence). V lost 4 bases and J 7 bases, leaving 16 bases between the germline ends.

The V call is TRBV2, the J call TRBJ2-6; 9 bases align to TRBD1. The V segment lost 10 bases and the J segment 0 bases; nucleotides outside the gene matches: 10. CDR1 is SNHLY and CDR2 is FYNNEI in the germline V gene. CDR3 size: 17 residues. This CDR3 is CAIPKTGGLSGANVLTF. As DNA, the CDR3 is TGTGCCATCCCCAAGACAGGGGGACTCTCTGGGGCCAACGTCCTGACTTTC.

J is TRBJ1-2 and V is TRBV11-2; possible D gene TRBD1, 6 bases. Trimming shortened V by 0 bases and J by 0 bases, and 20 bases separated the two germline ends. The CDR3 is made up of 19 amino acids. Germline CDR1 SGHAT, CDR2 FQNNGV. The CDR3 spells CASSLDLRWGPRSNYGYTF. CDR3 DNA: TGTGCCAGCAGCTTAGATCTGAGGTGGGGGCCCCGTTCTAACTATGGCTACACCTTC.

V gene TRBV3-1 (or the pseudogene TRBV3-2) combines with J gene TRBJ2-1, with D possibly being TRBD2 (6 bases). Germline lookup yields CDR1 LGHDT and CDR2 YNNKEL (reference sequence). This CDR3 region has 16 residues. V lost 0 bases and J 0 bases, leaving 9 bases between the germline ends. DNA of the CDR3: TGTGCCAGCAGCCAAGATCCCGGGAGCTCCTACAATGAGCAGTTCTTC. Amino acids: CASSQDPGSSYNEQFF.

This chain links TRBV9 with TRBJ2-3; 7 bases map to TRBD1. The length of the CDR3 is 15 residues. J gave up 2 bases and V 3 bases, and 6 bases lay outside the gene matches. Germline loops: CDR1 SGDLS, CDR2 YYNGEE. CDR3 residues: CASSARQGLTDTQYF. The CDR3 DNA follows: TGTGCCAGCAGCGCTCGACAGGGCCTCACAGATACGCAGTATTTT.

The rearrangement joins TRBV7-6 to TRBJ1-1; tentative D call: TRBD1 (6 bases). Between the trimmed V and J ends, which lost 5 bases and 3 bases, there was a span of 10 bases. The length of the CDR3 is 13 residues. The germline CDR1 and CDR2 sequences are SGHVS and FNYEAQ. CDR3 sequence reads: CASSPKGDTEAFF. The CDR3 nucleotides are TGTGCCAGCAGCCCGAAGGGGGACACTGAAGCTTTCTTT.

This clone was counted once. The chain couples TRBV2 to TRBJ2-7, with D possibly TRBD2 on 5 matching bases. V was clipped by 4 bases and J by 3 bases, with 7 bases between them. Germline V gene lookup returns CDR1 SNHLY and CDR2 FYNNEI. The CDR3 covers 12 residues. The CDR3 protein is CASSGGFYEQYF. In DNA form, the CDR3 reads TGTGCCAGCAGTGGCGGGTTCTACGAGCAGTACTTC.

This chain links TRBV9 with TRBJ2-2; D is perhaps TRBD1 (6 bases). Germline assignment: CDR1 SGDLS and CDR2 YYNGEE. The CDR3 loop spans 15 amino acids. Trimming cost V 1 base and J 9 bases, with 16 bases left between them. The CDR3 DNA sequence: TGTGCCAGCAGCGTAAGGGGGACCTGGGACCGGGAGCTGTTTTTT. Residues: CASSVRGTWDRELFF.

The chain combines TRBV7-2 with TRBJ2-7; a weak D match, TRBD1 (5 bases). This CDR3 is 14 amino acids long. The germline CDR1 and CDR2 sequences are SGHTA and FQGNSA. V shed 5 bases and J shed 2 bases, with 13 bases lying between them. CDR3 sequence: CASSAGQFPYEQYF. CDR3 DNA: TGTGCCAGCAGCGCCGGACAATTTCCCTACGAGCAGTACTTC.

The chain has TRBV19 and TRBJ2-7, with 8 nucleotides matching TRBD2. Losses at the gene ends were 3 bases for V and 3 bases for J; bases not matched to a gene: 4. The CDR3 is 14 amino acids. Germline V gives CDR1 LNHDA, CDR2 SQIVND (reference sequence). The CDR3 DNA sequence: TGTGCCAGTAGTATCGAGCGGGGGAGCTACGAGCAGTACTTC. The encoded protein is CASSIERGSYEQYF.

In DNA form, the CDR3 reads TGCGCCAGCCGCGAGGGGAACACTGAAGCTTTCTTT. This encodes CASREGNTEAFF. The V call is TRBV10-2, the J call TRBJ1-1, with D unresolved. The CDR3 loop spans 12 amino acids. The V and J ends lost 8 bases and 1 base respectively, with 8 bases between them. CDR1 is WSHSY, CDR2 SAAADI, per germline.

This chain uses TRBV7-8 with TRBJ1-6; D not resolved. There are 17 residues in the CDR3. The germline V gene encodes CDR1 SGHVS and CDR2 FQNEAQ. V was pared by 5 bases and J by 0 bases, with 14 bases between. The CDR3 DNA sequence: TGTGCCAGCAGCCCCCTCCTCGGGAGCTCCTATAATTCACCCCTCCACTTT. Its protein product is CASSPLLGSSYNSPLHF.

The rearrangement links TRBV2 to TRBJ1-6; D is unclear. Germline CDR1 and CDR2: SNHLY and FYNNEI. V lost 2 bases to trimming and J lost 0 bases, with 11 bases between them. CDR3 length: 17 amino acids. CDR3 sequence (DNA): TGTGCCAGCAGTGAAACCCTCGCGAGCTCCTATAATTCACCCCTCCACTTT. Translated, it gives CASSETLASSYNSPLHF.

The J gene is TRBJ1-6, the V gene TRBV9, with D perhaps TRBD1 (5 bases). The CDR3 is made up of 13 amino acids. The germline V gene encodes CDR1 SGDLS and CDR2 YYNGEE. The germline V and J ends were trimmed by 1 base and 9 bases, with 8 bases remaining between them. The CDR3 spells CASSVYQGSPLHF. Here the CDR3 DNA reads TGTGCCAGCAGCGTATACCAGGGTTCACCCCTCCACTTT.

This clone was observed a handful of times. The chain uses TRBV11-2 and TRBJ2-7; D might be TRBD2 (6 bases). Germline V CDR1 and CDR2: SGHAT, FQNNGV. The V end lost 5 bases, the J end lost 2 bases, and 13 bases lay between the germline ends. This CDR3 has 14 amino acids. The CDR3 DNA sequence: TGTGCCAGCAGCAAAGCTAGCGCGACCTACGAGCAGTACTTC. This codes for CASSKASATYEQYF.

V usage is TRBV9 and J usage is TRBJ1-3; a possible D gene is TRBD1 (5 bases). The CDR3 spans 16 residues. Germline V gene sequence: CDR1 SGDLS, CDR2 YYNGEE. With 0 bases removed from V and 3 bases from J, the gap between germline ends came to 13 bases. The CDR3 DNA sequence: TGTGCCAGCAGCGTAGGGGGCGGAACTCTTGGAAACACCATATATTTT. Encoded protein: CASSVGGGTLGNTIYF.

The chain has TRBV2 and TRBJ2-5; 7 bases fit TRBD2. This CDR3 has 14 amino acids. J gave up 5 bases and V 4 bases, and 7 bases lay outside the gene matches. The germline V gene has CDR1 SNHLY and CDR2 FYNNEI. The CDR3 DNA sequence: TGTGCCAGCAGTGTCTGGGAGGGCCGGGAGACCCAGTACTTC. Translating it yields CASSVWEGRETQYF. Combining the CDR3 with reference TRBV2 and TRBJ2-5 gives the whole variable domain EPEVTQTPSHQVTQMGQEVILRCVPISNHLYFYWYRQILGQKVEFLVSFYNNEISEKSEIFDDQFSVERPDGSNFTLKIRSTKLEDSAMYFCASSVWEGRETQYFGPGTRLLVL.

The chain uses TRBV5-8 and TRBJ1-2; TRBD1 matches at 9 bases. CDR1 and CDR2 from the germline V gene are SGHTS and YDEGEE. The CDR3 has 16 amino acids. V was clipped by 1 base and J by 3 bases; unmatched bases: 7. The CDR3 loop is CASSLFLTGGDYGYTF. The DNA of the CDR3 is TGTGCCAGCAGCTTGTTTCTGACAGGGGGAGACTATGGCTACACCTTC.

V usage is TRBV19 and J usage is TRBJ1-1, with D possibly matching TRBD1 (6 bases). This CDR3 region has 14 residues. In germline, CDR1 is LNHDA, CDR2 SQIVND (reference sequence). V was pared by 7 bases and J by 1 base, with 13 bases between. This CDR3 is CASKLGTPNTEAFF. The CDR3 nucleotides are TGTGCCAGTAAGTTGGGGACACCGAACACTGAAGCTTTCTTT.

The V gene is TRBV6-2 or TRBV6-3, the J gene TRBJ2-1; TRBD2 might be the D (6 bases). The CDR3 loop spans 17 amino acids. Between the trimmed V and J ends, which lost 0 bases and 3 bases, there was a span of 15 bases. Germline-derived CDR1 and CDR2 are MNHEY and SVGEGT. The CDR3 DNA sequence: TGTGCCAGCAGTTACTCTCCCCCGGCGGGGATCTACAATGAGCAGTTCTTC. This sequence encodes CASSYSPPAGIYNEQFF.

The chain has TRBV7-9 and TRBJ2-7, with D possibly matching TRBD1 (5 bases). V was trimmed by 5 bases and J by 3 bases, leaving 14 bases between them. CDR1 is SEHNR and CDR2 is FQNEAQ in the germline V gene (reference sequence). The CDR3 runs to 14 residues. CDR3 DNA: TGTGCCAGCAGCCCAGGGATCAATGTCTACGAGCAGTACTTC. It encodes CASSPGINVYEQYF.